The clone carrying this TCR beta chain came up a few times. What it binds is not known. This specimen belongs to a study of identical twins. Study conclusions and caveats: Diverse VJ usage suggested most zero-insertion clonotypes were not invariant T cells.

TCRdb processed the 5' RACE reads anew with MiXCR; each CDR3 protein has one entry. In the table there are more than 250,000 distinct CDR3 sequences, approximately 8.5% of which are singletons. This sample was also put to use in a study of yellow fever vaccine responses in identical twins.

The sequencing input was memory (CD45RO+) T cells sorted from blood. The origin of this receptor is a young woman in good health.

CDR3 amino acids: CTSSQDFRIEYQETQYF. The CDR3 region has the DNA TGCACCAGCAGCCAAGATTTTCGGATCGAGTACCAAGAGACCCAGTACTTC. This chain joins TRBV1 and TRBJ2-5. TRBV1 is annotated as a pseudogene. The CDR3 totals 17 residues.